The rows below give T cell receptor beta chains drawn from one sample of a study of vaccination effects on CD4 cells after COVID-19. Antigen specificity for these receptors is unknown. Profiling relied on immunoSEQ multiplex PCR, and the TCRdb table lists in-frame clones only, not all of them. The table records about 35,000 clones, roughly 78% of them present only once. This specimen consisted of CD4+ T cells from PBMCs cultured with HCoV-NL63 spike peptides, obtained after COVID-19 vaccination. All receptors derive from a human donor who received a COVID-19 vaccine. Some clones in this sample may be carry-over from other donors' samples. CDR3s include the opening cysteine and the closing phenylalanine or tryptophan. Each record gives: D gene, V gene, J gene, clone size, CDR3 DNA, CDR3 protein. D genes are given only for firm matches. Not every row has a clone size; where given, it reads once, few, many or a size class.

TRBD1,TRBV19,TRBJ1-4,few,TGTGCCAGTAGTATCACAGGGGCGAATGAAAAACTGTTTTTT,CASSITGANEKLFF
.,TRBV7-8,TRBJ2-2,.,TGTGCCAGCAGCTTATCCTCGTACGCCCACACCGGGGAGCTGTTTTTT,CASSLSSYAHTGELFF
TRBD1,TRBV6-5,TRBJ1-1,.,TGTGCCAGCAGACACGACAGGGGGCGTAACACTGAAGCTTTCTTT,CASRHDRGRNTEAFF
.,TRBV11-2,TRBJ1-1,once,TGTGCCAGCAGCTTAGATAGGAGCACTGAAGCTTTCTTT,CASSLDRSTEAFF
TRBD1,TRBV30,TRBJ1-3,.,TGTGCCTGGATCGGGACAGGGTCTGGAAACACCATATATTTT,CAWIGTGSGNTIYF
TRBD1,TRBV24-1,TRBJ2-3,.,TGTGCCACCAGTGGGACAGGGAAATCAGATACGCAGTATTTT,CATSGTGKSDTQYF
.,TRBV19,TRBJ1-1,.,TGTGCCAGTAGGGTAAGCTCCGGGGCCCTTTCCGAGGCTTTCTTT,CASRVSSGALSEAFF
TRBD1,TRBV7-3,TRBJ1-1,.,TGTGCCAGCAGCTTAGACAGGGGGTCGGGTGAAGCTTTCTTT,CASSLDRGSGEAFF
.,TRBV27,TRBJ2-2,.,TGTGCCAGCAGTTTATGGGGGGCGGTCACCGGGGAGCTGTTTTTT,CASSLWGAVTGELFF
TRBD1,TRBV2,TRBJ2-2,.,TGTGCCAGCAGTCGACAGGGGAACACCGGGGAGCTGTTTTTT,CASSRQGNTGELFF
TRBD1,TRBV9,TRBJ2-6,.,TGTGCCAGCAGCGCGCGACAGGGCCCAATCTCTGGGGCCAACGTCCTGACTTTC,CASSARQGPISGANVLTF
TRBD2,TRBV9,TRBJ2-1,few,TGTGCCAGCAGCAGTGGGACTAGCGGGCCCCAGCAGTTCTTC,CASSSGTSGPQQFF
TRBD2,TRBV7-9,TRBJ2-5,.,TGTGCCAGCAGCTCCATACGACTAGCGGGGAAAGAGACCCAGTACTTC,CASSSIRLAGKETQYF
.,TRBV7-2,TRBJ1-3,.,TGTGCCAGCAGCCGTTATAGGGACGCCCCCTCTGGAAACACCATATATTTT,CASSRYRDAPSGNTIYF
.,TRBV5-1,TRBJ1-1,.,TGCGCCAGCAGCCCGAGGGGGGGATTCGCTGAAGCTTTCTTT,CASSPRGGFAEAFF
TRBD2,TRBV7-2,TRBJ2-3,few,TGTGCCAGCAGCTCCTTAGCGGGGGGGCTAGATACGCAGTATTTT,CASSSLAGGLDTQYF
TRBD2,TRBV6-5,TRBJ2-1,once,TGTGCCAGCAGTTACTCGTCGTCCGGCGGGGGGGAGTTCTTC,CASSYSSSGGGEFF
TRBD1,TRBV7-3,TRBJ1-6,.,TGTGCCAGCAGCACATCCGGGACAGTTAAATCACCCCTCCACTTT,CASSTSGTVKSPLHF
.,TRBV12-3/TRBV12-4,TRBJ1-3,.,TGTGCCAGCAGTCAGGGTTCTGGAAACACCATATATTTT,CASSQGSGNTIYF
.,TRBV10-3,TRBJ2-4,.,TGTGCCATCAGTGAGGGGGGCCTGGCCAAAAACATTCAGTACTTC,CAISEGGLAKNIQYF
.,TRBV5-1,TRBJ1-1,.,TGCGCCAGCAGCTTGGACCAGAAGAACACTGAAGCTTTCTTT,CASSLDQKNTEAFF
.,TRBV18,TRBJ1-1,.,TGTGCCAGCTCACCTCGTGTTAACTCCGAGAACACTGAAGCTTTCTTT,CASSPRVNSENTEAFF
.,TRBV7-2,TRBJ1-1,.,TGTGCCAGCAGCGAATACAAGAGCGAGACTGAAGCTTTCTTT,CASSEYKSETEAFF
.,TRBV19,TRBJ2-1,once,TGTGCCAGTAGTATAATCGGCGGGGACTCCAACAATGAGCAGTTCTTC,CASSIIGGDSNNEQFF
TRBD2,TRBV6-6,TRBJ2-5,.,TGTGCCAGCAGTCCTCTTTATAGCGGGGGTTACCAAGAGACCCAGTACTTC,CASSPLYSGGYQETQYF
.,TRBV6-1,TRBJ1-2,.,TGTGCCAGCAGTGAATCTAACTATGGCTACACCTTC,CASSESNYGYTF
TRBD2,TRBV5-5,TRBJ2-2,.,TGTGCCAGCAGCTCAAGCGGGGGCCGGAACACCGGGGAGCTGTTTTTT,CASSSSGGRNTGELFF
.,TRBV5-1,TRBJ1-1,.,TGCGCCAGCAGCTCTGGAGGAACGGCTGAAGCTTTCTTT,CASSSGGTAEAFF
.,TRBV6-2/TRBV6-3,TRBJ1-5,.,TGTGCCAGCAGTACGACCCTCGGGGGAAAAAATCTACAGCCCCAGCATTTT,CASSTTLGGKNLQPQHF
.,TRBV7-2,TRBJ2-3,.,TGTGCCAGCAGCTATCCGGGGACCGGGGCAGATACGCAGTATTTT,CASSYPGTGADTQYF
.,TRBV28,TRBJ1-6,.,TGTGCCAGCAGTCCCCTGGTGCAGGCCAGTTCTTCCCTCCACTTT,CASSPLVQASSSLHF
TRBD1,TRBV4-1,TRBJ1-2,.,TGCGCCAGCAGCCTAAAACCGGACAGGGTCGTTTGGGGCTACACCTTC,CASSLKPDRVVWGYTF
TRBD1,TRBV19,TRBJ1-6,.,TGTGCCAGTAGTGAACAGGGGTCTTGGTCACCCCTCCACTTT,CASSEQGSWSPLHF
.,TRBV19,TRBJ2-6,.,TGTGCCAGTAGTATAGGCTGGGCCTCTGGGGCCAACGTCCTGACTTTC,CASSIGWASGANVLTF
.,TRBV5-1,TRBJ2-1,.,TGCGCCAGCAGCTTGGTACTAGCAGAAACCCATGAGCAGTTCTTC,CASSLVLAETHEQFF
.,TRBV2,TRBJ2-3,.,TGTGCCAGCAGTGAGGGGCTCTCCACAGATACGCAGTATTTT,CASSEGLSTDTQYF
.,TRBV9,TRBJ2-2,.,TGTGCCAGCAGCTGGGACACCGGGGAGCTGTTTTTT,CASSWDTGELFF
TRBD1,TRBV6-5,TRBJ2-3,.,TGTGCCAGCGAGGGACAGGGCTACACAGATACGCAGTATTTT,CASEGQGYTDTQYF
.,TRBV13,TRBJ2-5,.,TGTGCCAGCAGCTTCGGGGGACACCAGTACTTC,CASSFGGHQYF
.,TRBV28,TRBJ1-6,.,TGTGCCAGCAGGCAGGGAGCAGATTCACCCCTCCACTTT,CASRQGADSPLHF
.,TRBV28,TRBJ2-5,.,TGTGCCAGCAGCACCCCCCGGGGGCTAGGGGAGACCCAGTACTTC,CASSTPRGLGETQYF
TRBD2,TRBV5-1,TRBJ2-3,few,TGCGCCAGCAATAAACTGACTAGCGGGGGGATCACAGATACGCAGTATTTT,CASNKLTSGGITDTQYF
TRBD1,TRBV5-1,TRBJ2-3,.,TGCGCCAGCAGCCGGGAAGGGACAGGGATAGATACGCAGTATTTT,CASSREGTGIDTQYF
TRBD2,TRBV7-9,TRBJ2-3,few,TGTGCCAGCAGCCGGGAGGCAGATACGCAGTATTTT,CASSREADTQYF
TRBD2,TRBV6-2/TRBV6-3,TRBJ2-7,.,TGTGCCAGCAGCGCGGCGTACTCTAGCGGATACGAGCAGTACTTC,CASSAAYSSGYEQYF
.,TRBV2,TRBJ2-2,.,TGTGCCAGCATGGGACAGAACACCGGGGAGCTGTTTTTT,CASMGQNTGELFF
TRBD1,TRBV6-6,TRBJ1-1,.,TGTGCCAGCACGGGACAGGTCAACACTGAAGCTTTCTTT,CASTGQVNTEAFF
.,TRBV5-1,TRBJ1-3,.,TGCGCCAGCAGCACCGGACAGGGAAACACCATATATTTT,CASSTGQGNTIYF
.,TRBV5-1,TRBJ1-3,.,TGCGCCAGCAGCTCAGGACAGTGGTCGGACACCATATATTTT,CASSSGQWSDTIYF
.,TRBV10-1,TRBJ2-1,.,TGCGCCAGACCCGAAGGCCATAGCTCCTACAATGAGCAGTTCTTC,CARPEGHSSYNEQFF
.,TRBV28,TRBJ1-3,.,TGTGCCAGCAGTTCTTATGTCAGGGACGCCATATATTTT,CASSSYVRDAIYF